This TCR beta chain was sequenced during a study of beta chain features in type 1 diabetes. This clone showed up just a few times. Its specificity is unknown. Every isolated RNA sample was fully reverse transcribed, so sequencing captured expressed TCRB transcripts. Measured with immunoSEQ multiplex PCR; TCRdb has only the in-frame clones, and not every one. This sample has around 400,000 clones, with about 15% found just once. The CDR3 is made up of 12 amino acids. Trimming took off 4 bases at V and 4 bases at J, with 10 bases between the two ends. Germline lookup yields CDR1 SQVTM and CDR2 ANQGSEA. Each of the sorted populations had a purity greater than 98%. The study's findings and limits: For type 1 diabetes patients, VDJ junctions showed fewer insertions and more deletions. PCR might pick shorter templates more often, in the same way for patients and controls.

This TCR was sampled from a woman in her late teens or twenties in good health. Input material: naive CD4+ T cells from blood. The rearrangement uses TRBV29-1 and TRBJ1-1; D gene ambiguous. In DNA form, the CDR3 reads TGCAGCGTTGCGTCGAGGCCCACTGAAGCTTTCTTT. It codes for CSVASRPTEAFF.